Below are 18 T cell receptor beta chains sequenced from a single sample in a study of human T cells and chemical hapten exposure. TCRdb itself ran the RACE reads through MiXCR, one entry per CDR3 protein. Here the sample spans about 77,000 distinct CDR3 sequences, over 6.5% being singletons. The sample's time point: healthy volunteer bleed at 6 weeks. Sequencing started from total RNA isolated from unfractionated whole blood. The material sequenced was whole blood. The receptors originated from a female donor in good health. Some clones in this sample may be carry-over from other donors' samples.

This clonotype was recorded many times. This chain joins TRBV2 and TRBJ1-5, with TRBD1 matching over 9 bases. This CDR3 is 14 amino acids long. Germline loops: CDR1 SNHLY, CDR2 FYNNEI. V shed 6 bases and J 3 bases; nucleotides not matched to a gene: 3. The chain's CDR3 is CASRGQGPNQPQHF. The CDR3 DNA reads TGTGCCAGCAGGGGACAGGGCCCCAATCAGCCCCAGCATTTT.

The gene calls are TRBV20-1 and TRBJ2-7; D gene unclear. This CDR3 spans 11 amino acids. Germline-derived CDR1 and CDR2 are DFQATT and SNEGSKA (reference sequence). Deletions cut 6 bases from V and 6 bases from J, with 12 bases between. Here the CDR3 DNA reads TGCAGTGCCCCCCCCCTTGCCGAGCAGTACTTC. This encodes CSAPPLAEQYF.

This clonotype came up a few times. This rearrangement joins TRBV7-3 to TRBJ2-6; 8 bases are a match to TRBD2. Germline trimming cut 8 bases from V and 0 bases from J; bases unmatched to any gene: 0. Germline assignment: CDR1 SGHTA and CDR2 FQGTGA. The CDR3 is 14 residues long. This CDR3 is CASAGGSGANVLTF. Written as DNA, the CDR3 is TGTGCCAGCGCGGGGGGCTCTGGGGCCAACGTCCTGACTTTC. Based on the CDR3 plus reference TRBV7-3 and TRBJ2-6, the full variable domain is GAGVSQTPSNKVTEKGKYVELRCDPISGHTALYWYRQSLGQGPEFLIYFQGTGAADDSGLPNDRFFAVRPEGSVSTLKIQRTERGDSAVYLCASAGGSGANVLTFGAGSRLTVL.

The chain uses TRBV10-3 and TRBJ2-3; TRBD1 agrees at 10 bases. The trim removed 4 bases at V and 4 bases at J, leaving 14 bases unmatched. The CDR3 length is 18 residues. Germline V gene data show CDR1 as ENHRY and CDR2 as SYGVKD. DNA for the CDR3: TGTGCCATCAGTGGCCCCAAAGCCGGGACAGGGGCGGCAGATACGCAGTATTTT. Protein sequence: CAISGPKAGTGAADTQYF.

This clonotype was detected only a few times. The chain combines TRBV24-1 with TRBJ2-6; unclear D gene. CDR3 length: 15 amino acids. The germline V gene encodes CDR1 KGHDR and CDR2 SFDVKD. Trimming shortened V by 7 bases and J by 2 bases, and 11 bases separated the two germline ends. The CDR3 loop reads CATSGSCPGANVLTF. CDR3 bases: TGTGCCACCAGCGGAAGTTGCCCTGGGGCCAACGTCCTGACTTTC.

The rearrangement uses TRBV6-8 and TRBJ2-6; D perhaps matches TRBD1 (5 bases). The V gene's germline CDR1 is MNHGY and CDR2 SAAAGT. With 7 bases removed from V and 4 bases from J, the gap between germline ends came to 23 bases. The CDR3 totals 18 residues. CDR3 nucleotide sequence: TGTGCCAGCACAGGAATACAGGACCGTCTAGGAGGGGCCAACGTCCTGACTTTC. Its protein product is CASTGIQDRLGGANVLTF.

Concerning this clonotype: One end of the junction does not line up with germline, which may come from a read error. The gene calls are TRBV20-1 and TRBJ1-5; the D gene is possibly TRBD1 (6 bases). Germline V CDR1 and CDR2: DFQATT, SNEGSKA (reference sequence). The CDR3 is made up of 14 amino acids. For the CDR3, the DNA is TGCAGTGCTAGCGGGGGGCTTCGCAATCAGCCCCGGCATTTT. Encoded protein: CSASGGLRNQPRHF.

V is TRBV28 and J is TRBJ1-5, with a tentative D call TRBD1 (5 bases). CDR1 MDHEN and CDR2 SYDVKM come from the germline V gene. The V end was cut by 2 bases, the J end by 4 bases, with 9 bases between. The CDR3 has 14 residues. CDR3 DNA sequence: TGTGCCAGCAGTTTAATCCAGGGTAATCAGCCCCAGCATTTT. This gives the protein CASSLIQGNQPQHF.

The rearrangement uses TRBV12-3 or TRBV12-4 and TRBJ2-3, with D possibly matching TRBD2 (6 bases). V was cut by 3 bases and J by 2 bases, with 15 bases left in between. The CDR3 has 16 residues. CDR3 nucleotides: TGTGCCAGCAGTTTTAGTTTGCGGGGAACCACAGATACGCAGTATTTT. Protein sequence: CASSFSLRGTTDTQYF.

The sample holds a few counts of this clonotype. A read error may account for a junction end that differs from germline. The chain combines TRBV12-3 or TRBV12-4 with TRBJ1-3; D uncertain. The length of the CDR3 is 16 residues. This CDR3 is CASSLAWLSSGNTIYF. The CDR3, as DNA: TGTGCCAGCAGTCTAGCGTGGCTGAGCTCTGGAAACACCATATATTTT.

This clonotype was counted ten times or more. The gene calls are TRBV12-3 or TRBV12-4 and TRBJ1-1; D perhaps matches TRBD1 (6 bases). This CDR3 has 15 residues. Trimming shortened V by 0 bases and J by 5 bases, and 13 bases separated the two germline ends. This CDR3 is CASSLARAGETEAFF. For the CDR3, the DNA is TGTGCCAGCAGTTTAGCTCGGGCAGGGGAGACTGAAGCTTTCTTT.

Details on this clonotype: A much larger clone lies a single base off, so this may be a read error. The rearrangement joins TRBV18 to TRBJ1-4, with D hard to call. Trimming stripped 4 bases from V and 6 bases from J, with 15 bases between. Looked up from germline, CDR1 is KGHSH and CDR2 is LQKENI. CDR3 length: 15 residues. The DNA of the CDR3 is TGTGCCAGCTCACTATTCAGTCAGGTGGATGAAAAACTGTTTTTT. Its protein is CASSLFSQVDEKLFF. Full variable domain (rest looked up from reference TRBV18 and TRBJ1-4): NAGVMQNPRHLVRRRGQEARLRCSPMKGHSHVYWYRQLPEEGLKFMVYLQKENIIDESGMPKERFSAEFPKEGPSILRIQQVVRGDSAAYFCASSLFSQVDEKLFFGSGTQLSVL.

Only a few counts were recorded for this clonotype. The chain uses TRBV29-1 and TRBJ1-4, with D possibly TRBD1 on 6 matching bases. Germline loops: CDR1 SQVTM, CDR2 ANQGSEA. The CDR3 runs to 11 residues. V was clipped by 8 bases and J by 6 bases, with 10 bases between them. Written as DNA, the CDR3 is TGCAGCACCTACAGGGATGAAAAACTGTTTTTT. Protein product: CSTYRDEKLFF. Full variable domain (remainder filled in from reference TRBV29-1 and TRBJ1-4): SAVISQKPSRDICQRGTSLTIQCQVDSQVTMMFWYRQQPGQSLTLIATANQGSEATYESGFVIDKFPISRPNLTFSTLTVSNMSPEDSSIYLCSTYRDEKLFFGSGTQLSVL.

In this sample, this clonotype turned up a few times. The chain has TRBV28 and TRBJ1-5; D unresolved. Germline V gene sequence: CDR1 MDHEN, CDR2 SYDVKM. V was clipped by 5 bases and J by 1 base, with 15 bases between them. CDR3 size: 16 residues. The CDR3 coding sequence is TGTGCCAGCAGTCCCCCCGGTCGGCAGAGCAATCAGCCCCAGCATTTT. This codes for CASSPPGRQSNQPQHF. The whole variable domain, remainder taken from reference TRBV28 and TRBJ1-5, is DVKVTQSSRYLVKRTGEKVFLECVQDMDHENMFWYRQDPGLGLRLIYFSYDVKMKEKGDIPEGYSVSREKKERFSLILESASTNQTSMYLCASSPPGRQSNQPQHFGDGTRLSIL.

This clonotype was seen many times. This chain connects TRBV9 to TRBJ2-7; TRBD1 aligns across 7 bases. After removal of 3 bases from V and 3 bases from J, the junction contained 6 bases not matched to a gene. Germline-derived CDR1 and CDR2 are SGDLS and YYNGEE. This CDR3 has 14 residues. The CDR3 is CASSARDRLYEQYF. CDR3 sequence (DNA): TGTGCCAGCAGCGCCCGGGACAGACTCTACGAGCAGTACTTC.

There are a few counts of this clonotype. The genes are TRBV6-2 or TRBV6-3 and TRBJ2-3; D gene ambiguous. V lost 6 bases, J lost 5 bases, and 6 bases lay in between. Per the germline V gene, CDR1 is MNHEY and CDR2 is SVGEGT. The CDR3 is 11 residues long. DNA of the CDR3: TGTGCCAGCAGGAGAAGAGATACGCAGTATTTT. As protein: CASRRRDTQYF.

This clonotype occurred a few times. The rearrangement joins TRBV9 to TRBJ1-1; TRBD1 matches at 8 bases. This CDR3 has 14 residues. V shed 3 bases, J shed 7 bases, and the junction held 8 bases outside the gene matches. Germline lookup yields CDR1 SGDLS and CDR2 YYNGEE. The CDR3 is CASSAYRGAREAFF. For the CDR3, the DNA is TGTGCCAGCAGCGCATACAGGGGGGCTCGTGAAGCTTTCTTT.

This clonotype appeared a few times. This chain joins TRBV7-6 and TRBJ1-6, with D hard to call. Germline V gene data show CDR1 as SGHVS and CDR2 as FNYEAQ. The CDR3 loop spans 15 amino acids. Trimming cost V 2 bases and J 9 bases, with 14 bases left between them. CDR3 in DNA: TGTGCCAGCAGCTTATATTACGCGGAGACTTCACCCCTCCACTTT. Translating gives CASSLYYAETSPLHF.